The T cell receptor (beta chain) described here comes from a study of control samples from healthy donors and cancer patients. This clone was observed a handful of times. The table came from immunoSEQ multiplex PCR; TCRdb's copy has only in-frame clones and leaves some out. The sample includes about 69,000 clones, more than 80% of them seen just once. This CDR3 region has 15 residues. Trimming cost V 4 bases and J 2 bases, with 15 bases left between them. Germline lookup yields CDR1 SGDLS and CDR2 YYNGEE. The chain carries TRBV9 and TRBJ1-2, with TRBD1 as a possible D gene (5 bases). This TCR was recovered from a woman between 45 and 65 years old with lung cancer. Sequencing input: PBMCs. CDR3 coding DNA: TGTGCCAGCAGCCTCCATACGCAGGGCAACTATGGCTACACCTTC. Encoded protein: CASSLHTQGNYGYTF. Full variable domain (missing parts from reference TRBV9 and TRBJ1-2): DSGVTQTPKHLITATGQRVTLRCSPRSGDLSVYWYQQSLDQGLQFLIQYYNGEERAKGNILERFSAQQFPDLHSELNLSSLELGDSALYFCASSLHTQGNYGYTFGSGTRLTVV.